What follows describes a single T cell receptor beta chain. TCRdb keeps only in-frame clones here, not all; method: immunoSEQ multiplex PCR. The sample shows about 54,000 clones, 90% of them seen only once. This sample is drawn from a study of blood T cell repertoires in COVID-19. Background on the study: T cells, B-cell-depleted T cells, or PBMCs provided the cDNA or gDNA that served as material.

CDR3 size: 16 residues. Unmatched junction bases numbered 8, after V lost 4 bases and J lost 2 bases. Germline lookup yields CDR1 SEHNR and CDR2 FQNEAQ (reference sequence). Sequencing was performed on peripheral blood. The chain carries TRBV7-9 and TRBJ1-2, with 9 bases matching TRBD1. The TCR comes from a middle-aged woman with active COVID-19. CDR3 sequence (DNA): TGTGCCAGCAGCTACATTACCGGGACAGGGAACTATGGCTACACCTTC. This gives the protein CASSYITGTGNYGYTF.